The 18 T cell receptor beta chains listed next were all sequenced from one sample in a study of blood T cell repertoires in COVID-19. This table comes from immunoSEQ multiplex PCR, and its TCRdb copy is limited to in-frame clones, with some not included. The profile covers 400,000 or so clones, with around 87% appearing a single time and 2.5% to 3.5% taken by the ten largest. Source material: peripheral blood. Every receptor here comes from a human donor in a cohort sampled during active COVID-19.

The rearrangement links TRBV7-2 to TRBJ1-1, with D perhaps TRBD1 (5 bases). There are 13 residues in the CDR3. Trimming pared 4 bases from V and 4 bases from J, leaving 10 bases between. Germline-derived CDR1 and CDR2 are SGHTA and FQGNSA. CDR3 amino acids: CASSSQGGTEAFF. The CDR3 DNA reads as TGTGCCAGCAGCTCCCAGGGAGGCACTGAAGCTTTCTTT.

This clone showed up just a few times. The chain has TRBV10-1 and TRBJ1-5, with D hard to call. This CDR3 spans 13 amino acids. Germline V gives CDR1 WNHNN, CDR2 SYGVQD (reference sequence). Trimming pared 0 bases from V and 9 bases from J, leaving 9 bases between. CDR3 nucleotide sequence: TGCGCCAGCAGTGAGTCGGGAGGTGCGCCCCAGCATTTT. The encoded protein is CASSESGGAPQHF.

This clone came up once. Additional DNA sequences in this sample encode the identical CDR3. The V and J genes are TRBV30 and TRBJ1-3, with unresolved D. The V gene's germline CDR1 is GTSNPN and CDR2 SVGIG (reference sequence). This CDR3 has 13 amino acids. Trimming shortened V by 1 base and J by 3 bases, and 7 bases separated the two germline ends. CDR3 sequence: CAWSAVSGNTIYF. The CDR3, as DNA: TGTGCCTGGAGTGCTGTGAGTGGAAACACCATATATTTT. Using reference TRBV30 and TRBJ1-3 for the parts outside the CDR3, the full variable domain is SQTIHQWPATLVQPVGSPLSLECTVEGTSNPNLYWYRQAAGRGLQLLFYSVGIGQISSEVPQNLSASRPQDRQFILSSKKLLLSDSGFYLCAWSAVSGNTIYFGEGSWLTVV.

The chain recombines TRBV7-8 with TRBJ1-1, with 9 bases lining up with TRBD1. The ends lost 5 bases at V and 7 bases at J; junction bases unmatched: 11. This CDR3 contains 15 residues. Per germline, CDR1 SGHVS and CDR2 FQNEAQ. The chain's CDR3 is CASSQTGTGFFEAFF. CDR3 coding DNA: TGTGCCAGCAGCCAAACTGGGACAGGGTTTTTTGAAGCTTTCTTT. The variable domain in full, with the rest retrieved from reference TRBV7-8 and TRBJ1-1, is GAGVSQSPRYKVAKRGQDVALRCDPISGHVSLFWYQQALGQGPEFLTYFQNEAQLDKSGLPSDRFFAERPEGSVSTLKIQRTQQEDSAVYLCASSQTGTGFFEAFFGQGTRLTVV.

This chain uses TRBV11-2 with TRBJ2-3; perhaps TRBD2 as D (10 bases). CDR3 length equals 19 residues. Trimming pared 3 bases from V and 1 base from J, leaving 23 bases between. The germline CDR1 and CDR2 sequences are SGHAT and FQNNGV. CDR3 nucleotide sequence: TGTGCCAGCAGCTTTGCGGGACAGGGCGGACTAGCGGGCACAGATACGCAGTATTTT. Its translation: CASSFAGQGGLAGTDTQYF.

This clone has ten or more counts. This chain joins TRBV10-2 and TRBJ2-3; no definite D call. This CDR3 is 13 amino acids long. The ends were cut back, 1 base at V and 7 bases at J, with 9 bases in the middle. Germline values: CDR1 WSHSY, CDR2 SAAADI. CDR3 region: CASSELLFNTQYF. The CDR3 DNA is TGCGCCAGCAGTGAGTTACTGTTCAATACGCAGTATTTT.

V and J are TRBV15 and TRBJ2-1; possibly TRBD1 for D (6 bases). The CDR3 has 15 amino acids. V was trimmed by 0 bases and J by 5 bases, leaving 11 bases between them. Looked up from germline, CDR1 is LNHNV and CDR2 is YYDKDF (reference sequence). The CDR3 bases are TGTGCCACCAGCAGAGATTATACAGGGAACAATGAGCAGTTCTTC. This gives the protein CATSRDYTGNNEQFF. Complete variable domain (other parts from reference TRBV15 and TRBJ2-1): DAMVIQNPRYQVTQFGKPVTLSCSQTLNHNVMYWYQQKSSQAPKLLFHYYDKDFNNEADTPDNFQSRRPNTSFCFLDIRSPGLGDTAMYLCATSRDYTGNNEQFFGPGTRLTVL.

CDR3 DNA: TGTGCTAGTGGTCCTTACGGCGGAGATACGCAGTATTTT. This encodes CASGPYGGDTQYF. The chain carries TRBV12-5 and TRBJ2-3; D gene unclear. Trimming stripped 5 bases from V and 5 bases from J, with 11 bases between. This CDR3 is built from 13 residues. Germline-derived CDR1 and CDR2 are LGHNT and FRNRAP.

This chain uses TRBV18 with TRBJ1-3; 9 bases match TRBD1. Germline lookup yields CDR1 KGHSH and CDR2 LQKENI. The CDR3 contains 16 residues. Trimming removed 3 bases from V and 2 bases from J; junction bases left unmatched: 5. The CDR3 DNA sequence: TGTGCCAGCTCACCCGGGACAGGGAGAACTGGAAACACCATATATTTT. This gives the protein CASSPGTGRTGNTIYF.

This chain links TRBV27 with TRBJ2-2; no reliable D call. Between the trimmed V and J ends, which lost 0 bases and 6 bases, there was a span of 5 bases. The CDR3 is 13 residues long. Germline V lookup: CDR1 MNHEY, CDR2 SMNVEV (reference sequence). CDR3 coding DNA: TGTGCCAGCAGTTTATCCTACGCCGGGGAGCTGTTTTTT. It specifies CASSLSYAGELFF.

The chain has TRBV18 and TRBJ2-7, with TRBD2 matching 11 bases. The germline CDR1 and CDR2 sequences are KGHSH and LQKENI. Trimming removed 3 bases from V and 2 bases from J; junction bases left unmatched: 3. CDR3 length: 15 amino acids. Written as DNA, the CDR3 is TGTGCCAGCTCACCGGGACTAGCGGAGACCTACGAGCAGTACTTC. Translation gives CASSPGLAETYEQYF.

This chain connects TRBV5-1 to TRBJ1-4; a weak D match, TRBD1 (6 bases). The CDR3 sequence is 14 residues long. V was pared by 1 base and J by 6 bases, with 10 bases between. Germline V gene sequence: CDR1 SGHRS, CDR2 YFSETQ. The chain's CDR3 is CASSLTGRDEKLFF. CDR3 sequence (DNA): TGCGCCAGCAGCTTGACAGGGCGGGATGAAAAACTGTTTTTT.

The chain carries TRBV9 and TRBJ2-1; TRBD2 matches at 13 bases. The V gene end was trimmed by 4 bases and the J gene end by 9 bases; junction bases not matched to a gene: 10. The CDR3 is made up of 16 amino acids. CDR1 and CDR2 (germline): SGDLS, YYNGEE. Written as DNA, the CDR3 is TGTGCCAGCAGCTCTACACTAGCGGGAGGGCCGGGTGAGCAGTTCTTC. Its translation: CASSSTLAGGPGEQFF.

In this sample, this clone turned up once. This chain joins TRBV29-1 and TRBJ2-1, with 7 positions matching TRBD2. Germline CDR1 SQVTM, CDR2 ANQGSEA. The CDR3 is 14 residues long. Trimming at V came to 4 bases and at J to 5 bases, leaving 8 bases not matched to a gene. CDR3 region: CSVAPGLQNNEQFF. As DNA, the CDR3 is TGCAGCGTTGCCCCGGGACTACAGAACAATGAGCAGTTCTTC.

This sequence joins TRBV3-1 (or the pseudogene TRBV3-2) and TRBJ1-5; no firm D call. Trimming removed 4 bases from V and 2 bases from J, with 9 bases in between. Germline CDR1 is LGHDT and CDR2 is YNNKEL (reference sequence). The CDR3 length is 14 residues. Here the CDR3 reads CASSPAARNQPQHF. CDR3 nucleotides: TGTGCCAGCAGCCCCGCGGCCCGCAATCAGCCCCAGCATTTT.

The chain couples TRBV5-4 to TRBJ1-4; D not resolved. This CDR3 is 13 amino acids long. Germline CDR1 reads SGHNT; CDR2 reads YYREEE (reference sequence). Deletions cut 4 bases from V and 5 bases from J, with 9 bases between. CDR3 amino acids: CASSVDSNEKLFF. Here the CDR3 DNA reads TGTGCCAGCAGCGTGGACTCCAATGAAAAACTGTTTTTT.

The rearrangement uses TRBV20-1 and TRBJ2-1; the D is unclear. CDR3 length: 11 amino acids. Deletions cut 5 bases from V and 3 bases from J, with 5 bases between. CDR1 and CDR2 (germline): DFQATT, SNEGSKA (reference sequence). DNA for the CDR3: TGCAGTGCTTTCCACTACAATGAGCAGTTCTTC. The encoded protein is CSAFHYNEQFF.

This chain joins TRBV2 and TRBJ2-2; 11 nucleotides match TRBD2. The CDR3 has 15 amino acids. V was clipped by 5 bases and J by 8 bases; unmatched bases: 7. CDR1 and CDR2 (germline): SNHLY, FYNNEI. The CDR3 protein is CASSPSGRWSGELFF. The DNA of the CDR3 is TGTGCCAGCAGTCCTAGCGGGAGGTGGTCGGGGGAGCTGTTTTTT.